This is a list of T cell receptor beta chains from one sample in a study of OX40 agonist ivuxolimab in advanced cancers. Repertoires were generated with immunoSEQ multiplex PCR, while TCRdb's copy carries only in-frame clones and drops some. The sample yields about 60,000 clones, 85% to 95% seen once. Here the sequenced sample was CD4+ or CD8+ T cells sorted from blood, taken in a trial of the OX40 agonist ivuxolimab. The receptors stem from an adult with an advanced solid tumor such as melanoma, head and neck, liver or kidney cancer. Both conserved end residues are part of each CDR3. The D gene is left open where the match is weak. Clone size is shown for a subset of rows, as once, few, many or a class of expanded clone.

V,J,D,size,CDR3,DNA
TRBV28,TRBJ2-7,.,.,CASSMAVANHEQYF,TGTGCCAGCAGTATGGCAGTGGCAAATCACGAGCAGTACTTC
TRBV28,TRBJ1-1,.,.,CASSHGTDTEAFF,TGTGCCAGCAGCCACGGGACCGACACTGAAGCTTTCTTT
TRBV28,TRBJ2-7,.,.,CASSFPGANYEQYF,TGTGCCAGCAGTTTCCCAGGGGCCAACTACGAGCAGTACTTC
TRBV27,TRBJ1-4,.,few,CASSSPPDEKLFF,TGTGCCAGCAGTTCCCCCCCTGATGAAAAACTGTTTTTT
TRBV5-6,TRBJ2-1,.,.,CASSDGGTGVPWNEQFF,TGTGCCAGCAGCGATGGGGGGACGGGAGTCCCTTGGAATGAGCAGTTCTTC
TRBV7-9,TRBJ2-7,TRBD2,.,CASRGGSSYEQYF,TGTGCCAGCAGGGGCGGGAGCTCCTACGAGCAGTACTTC
TRBV5-4,TRBJ2-1,TRBD2,once,CASSRPGLAGVGLYNEQFF,TGTGCCAGCAGTCGACCGGGACTAGCGGGAGTAGGGCTCTACAATGAGCAGTTCTTC
TRBV5-8,TRBJ2-3,TRBD1,.,CASSFGTANTDTQYF,TGTGCCAGCAGCTTTGGGACAGCTAACACAGATACGCAGTATTTT
TRBV5-1,TRBJ1-5,TRBD1,.,CASRQGGYDQPQHF,TGCGCCAGCCGACAGGGGGGTTACGATCAGCCCCAGCATTTT
TRBV11-2,TRBJ2-3,.,.,CASSEGGWGTDTQYF,TGTGCCAGCAGCGAGGGGGGTTGGGGCACAGATACGCAGTATTTT
TRBV4-3,TRBJ2-3,TRBD2,.,CASSQLLGRLAGVSNTDTQYF,TGCGCCAGCAGCCAACTACTGGGGAGGCTAGCGGGAGTATCGAACACAGATACGCAGTATTTT
TRBV9,TRBJ2-5,TRBD2,.,CASSVELAGAFETQYF,TGTGCCAGCAGCGTAGAACTAGCGGGAGCTTTTGAGACCCAGTACTTC
TRBV4-2,TRBJ2-2,.,.,CASSQFSFSGTGELFF,TGTGCCAGCAGCCAATTTAGCTTTTCCGGTACCGGGGAGCTGTTTTTT
TRBV9,TRBJ2-7,.,.,CASSVVGLAAYEQYF,TGTGCCAGCAGCGTAGTTGGGCTAGCAGCTTACGAGCAGTACTTC
TRBV11-2,TRBJ2-7,.,.,CASSLDQGSYEQYF,TGTGCCAGCAGCTTAGATCAGGGCTCCTACGAGCAGTACTTC
TRBV5-8,TRBJ1-5,.,.,CASSLEVDLGYSNQPQHF,TGTGCCAGCAGCTTGGAGGTTGACCTCGGGTATAGCAATCAGCCCCAGCATTTT
TRBV19,TRBJ1-5,.,.,CASSSEDVSNQPQHF,TGTGCCAGTAGTAGTGAGGACGTTAGCAATCAGCCCCAGCATTTT
TRBV9,TRBJ2-7,.,.,CASSPSSWTTSEQYF,TGTGCCAGCAGCCCTAGTTCATGGACAACGTCAGAACAGTACTTC
TRBV7-9,TRBJ2-3,TRBD2,.,CASSKGLAGGPGTDTQYF,TGTGCCAGCAGCAAGGGACTAGCGGGAGGGCCTGGGACAGATACGCAGTATTTT
TRBV27,TRBJ2-7,TRBD1,.,CASSLFGQGETYEQYF,TGTGCCAGCAGTTTATTCGGACAGGGGGAGACCTACGAGCAGTACTTC
TRBV10-3,TRBJ2-5,.,.,CATQNEGQETQYF,TGTGCCACCCAGAATGAGGGCCAAGAGACCCAGTACTTC
TRBV5-6,TRBJ2-7,.,.,CATRPGGGEQYF,TGTGCCACTCGCCCTGGAGGTGGGGAGCAGTACTTC
TRBV19,TRBJ2-1,TRBD2,.,CASSPGGYNEQFF,TGTGCCAGTAGCCCGGGGGGATACAATGAGCAGTTCTTC
TRBV28,TRBJ2-3,.,.,CASSLSEGATDTQYF,TGTGCCAGCAGTTTATCGGAAGGAGCCACAGATACGCAGTATTTT
TRBV6-5,TRBJ1-4,.,.,CASSYSKGRDKLFF,TGTGCCAGCAGTTACTCTAAAGGCAGGGATAAACTGTTTTTT
TRBV6-5,TRBJ2-7,.,once,CASGGTSYEQYF,TGTGCCAGCGGGGGGACCTCCTACGAGCAGTACTTC
TRBV28,TRBJ2-5,.,once,CASSSGPLVLETQYF,TGTGCCAGCAGTTCCGGACCTTTAGTTCTTGAGACCCAGTACTTC
TRBV27,TRBJ2-1,.,.,CASWGGQGNEQFF,TGTGCCAGCTGGGGGGGCCAGGGCAATGAGCAGTTCTTC
TRBV27,TRBJ2-1,.,.,CASSSTGSYNEQFF,TGTGCCAGCAGTTCGACAGGCTCCTACAATGAGCAGTTCTTC
TRBV6-6,TRBJ2-5,.,.,CASSYKTARPETQYF,TGTGCCAGCAGTTACAAAACCGCTAGGCCGGAGACCCAGTACTTC
TRBV7-9,TRBJ2-3,TRBD2,.,CASSPPLADYYTDTQYF,TGTGCCAGCAGCCCCCCCCTAGCGGACTACTACACAGATACGCAGTATTTT
TRBV7-2,TRBJ1-1,.,.,CASSLGFQHRNTEAFF,TGTGCCAGCAGCTTAGGGTTTCAGCACAGGAACACTGAAGCTTTCTTT
TRBV25-1,TRBJ2-1,TRBD1,.,CASSAGTGGNEQFF,TGTGCCAGCAGTGCCGGGACAGGGGGCAATGAGCAGTTCTTC
TRBV28,TRBJ1-2,.,.,CASSLGPGVTNYGYTF,TGTGCCAGCAGTTTAGGTCCAGGCGTCACTAACTATGGCTACACCTTC
TRBV28,TRBJ2-4,.,.,CASRVIGEDIQYF,TGTGCCAGCAGAGTCATAGGGGAGGACATTCAGTACTTC
TRBV15,TRBJ2-2,TRBD2,.,CATSLGTSGHTGELFF,TGTGCCACCAGCCTCGGGACTAGCGGGCACACCGGGGAGCTGTTTTTT
TRBV28,TRBJ2-3,TRBD1,once,CASSGWTGGTDTQYF,TGTGCCAGCAGTGGCTGGACAGGGGGGACAGATACGCAGTATTTT
TRBV28,TRBJ2-1,TRBD2,.,CASRTGTSGRSSYNEQFF,TGTGCCAGCAGAACCGGGACTAGCGGGAGGAGCTCCTACAATGAGCAGTTCTTC
TRBV12-5,TRBJ2-1,.,.,CARTHRRFF,TGTGCTAGAACGCATCGGCGGTTCTTC
TRBV27,TRBJ1-5,.,.,CASSQTAINQPQHF,TGTGCCAGCAGTCAGACGGCTATCAATCAGCCCCAGCATTTT
TRBV5-8,TRBJ1-2,.,few,CASSPIPGYTF,TGTGCCAGCAGTCCGATACCTGGCTACACCTTC
TRBV5-6,TRBJ2-7,.,.,CASSLRGAYEQYF,TGTGCCAGCAGCTTAAGGGGTGCCTACGAGCAGTACTTC
TRBV6-5,TRBJ2-1,.,.,CASSYVTPDEQFF,TGTGCCAGCAGTTACGTGACTCCGGATGAGCAGTTCTTC
TRBV28,TRBJ2-1,TRBD2,.,CASSFPGGGVSYNEQFF,TGTGCCAGCAGTTTCCCGGGAGGGGGGGTCTCCTACAATGAGCAGTTCTTC
TRBV21-1,TRBJ2-3,.,.,CASTQGQNYTLFTDTQYF,TGTGCCAGCACCCAGGGACAGAATTATACATTGTTCACAGATACGCAGTATTTT
TRBV10-3,TRBJ2-1,TRBD2,.,CAISEIAGAYNEQFF,TGTGCCATCAGTGAAATAGCGGGGGCCTACAATGAGCAGTTCTTC
TRBV4-3,TRBJ2-3,TRBD1,.,CASSRTPGQANTDTQYF,TGCGCCAGCAGCCGAACCCCGGGACAGGCGAACACAGATACGCAGTATTTT
TRBV4-3,TRBJ2-7,.,.,CASSQGFDTPYEQYF,TGCGCCAGCAGCCAAGGTTTCGACACTCCCTACGAGCAGTACTTC
TRBV4-3,TRBJ2-7,.,.,CASSQDRAISSYEQYF,TGCGCCAGCAGCCAAGATCGGGCTATCTCCTCCTACGAGCAGTACTTC
TRBV28,TRBJ1-2,.,.,CASSFDSNYGYTF,TGTGCCAGCAGTTTTGATTCTAACTATGGCTACACCTTC
TRBV4-1,TRBJ1-4,TRBD1,.,CASSQRTGANEKLFF,TGCGCCAGCAGCCAACGGACAGGAGCTAATGAAAAACTGTTTTTT
TRBV5-5,TRBJ2-7,.,few,CASSSLPGKAYEQYF,TGTGCCAGCAGCTCCCTTCCGGGAAAGGCCTACGAGCAGTACTTC